The following is a T cell receptor (beta chain) sequence with its context. The treatment denotes: about 20 received Ad26.COV2.S at low or high dose, single or two shots; five or six received placebo; per-sample allocation not given. Material that was analyzed had been drawn on day 63 after the first vaccine or placebo injection. Generated by immunoSEQ multiplex PCR, the TCRdb table keeps only in-frame clones and is missing some. The data show hundreds of thousands of clones, about 90% seen once. The sample originates from a study of Ad26.COV2.S vaccination and SARS-CoV-2 variants. Study as a whole: The donor participated in the COV1001 trial, in its Ad26.COV2.S arm.

Germline values: CDR1 SGHKS, CDR2 YYEKEE (reference sequence). J lost 8 bases, V lost 4 bases, and 5 bases had no gene match. This CDR3 has 13 amino acids. Source: peripheral blood, taken in a trial of Ad26.COV2.S vaccine versus placebo. This receptor was identified in a person aged 18-65 years who received the Ad26.COV2.S COVID-19 vaccine or a placebo. This chain uses TRBV5-5 with TRBJ1-2, with 10 bases fitting TRBD1. The chain's CDR3 is CASSPGTGVGYTF. CDR3 bases: TGTGCCAGCAGCCCCGGGACAGGGGTAGGCTACACCTTC.